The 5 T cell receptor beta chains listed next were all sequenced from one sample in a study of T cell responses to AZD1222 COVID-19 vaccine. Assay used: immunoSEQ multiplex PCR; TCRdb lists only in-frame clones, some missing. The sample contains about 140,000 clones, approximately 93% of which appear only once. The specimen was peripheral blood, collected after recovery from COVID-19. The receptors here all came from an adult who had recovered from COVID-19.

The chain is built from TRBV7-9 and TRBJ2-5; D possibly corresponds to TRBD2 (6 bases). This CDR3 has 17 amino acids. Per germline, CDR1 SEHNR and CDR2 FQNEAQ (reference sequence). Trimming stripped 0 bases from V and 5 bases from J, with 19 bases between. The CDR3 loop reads CASSLAGRGPDSETQYF. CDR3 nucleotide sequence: TGTGCCAGCAGCTTAGCTGGGCGGGGCCCTGATTCTGAGACCCAGTACTTC.

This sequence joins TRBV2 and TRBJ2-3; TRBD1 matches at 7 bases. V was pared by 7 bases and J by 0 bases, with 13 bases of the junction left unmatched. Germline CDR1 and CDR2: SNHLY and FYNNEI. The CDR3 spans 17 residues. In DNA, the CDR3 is TGTGCCAGCATATTAGGACAGGCATTATTTAGCACAGATACGCAGTATTTT. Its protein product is CASILGQALFSTDTQYF.

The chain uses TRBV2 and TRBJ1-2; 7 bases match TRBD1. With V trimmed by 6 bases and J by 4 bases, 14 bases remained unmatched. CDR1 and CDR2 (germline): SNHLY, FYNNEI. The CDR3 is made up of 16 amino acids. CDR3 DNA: TGTGCCAGCAGGGATCCGGGACAGTTGAAGACCTATGGCTACACCTTC. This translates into CASRDPGQLKTYGYTF.

CDR3 nucleotide sequence: TGTGCCAGCAGCCAGAGTGTGGGTAATTCACCCCTCCACTTT. Protein product: CASSQSVGNSPLHF. V and J are TRBV7-8 and TRBJ1-6; D ambiguous. Trimming left V 5 bases short and J 6 bases short, with 11 bases between. The CDR3 is 14 residues long. Germline values: CDR1 SGHVS, CDR2 FQNEAQ.

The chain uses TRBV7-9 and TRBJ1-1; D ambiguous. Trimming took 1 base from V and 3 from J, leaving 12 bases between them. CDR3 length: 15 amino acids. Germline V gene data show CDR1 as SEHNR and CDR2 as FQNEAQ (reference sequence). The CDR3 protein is CASSLEAAGDTEAFF. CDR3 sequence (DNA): TGTGCCAGCAGCTTAGAGGCCGCTGGCGACACTGAAGCTTTCTTT.